The present T cell receptor (beta chain) was sequenced within a study of shared clonotypes between healthy human individuals. Whole-study findings and limits: Inspection by rarefaction showed sorted-subset sequencing to be incomplete despite large depth.

Each sample came from a Caucasian adult donor living in Nashville, Tennessee. Concerning this clone itself: Its target is not known.

Every immunoSEQ plate was one replicate of a subset's evenly spread DNA. Measured with immunoSEQ multiplex PCR; TCRdb has only the in-frame clones, and not every one. The sample yields more than 2,000,000 clones, more than 80% seen once. This CDR3 spans 13 amino acids. The germline V and J ends were trimmed by 2 bases and 4 bases, with 8 bases remaining between them. Germline CDR1 SGHRS, CDR2 YFSETQ. The TCR was taken from a man between 18 and 35 years old in good health. The source material was naive CD4+ T cells sorted from blood. The subset denotes: CD45RA+ positively selected. This chain joins TRBV5-1 and TRBJ2-3; D is undetermined. CDR3 sequence reads: CASSLQEADTQYF. Here the CDR3 DNA reads TGCGCCAGCAGCTTACAAGAGGCAGATACGCAGTATTTT.